A single sample is the source of the 2 T cell receptor beta chains below, sequenced in a study of response to subunit inactivated influenza vaccine. TCRdb re-analysed the RT-PCR reads in MiXCR, keeping a single row per CDR3 protein. The sample includes some 640,000 distinct CDR3 sequences, approximately 15% of them seen just once. The source material was PBMCs from blood, sampled roughly 15 days before vaccination. These receptors all stem from a man aged 45 to 65 who received an inactivated influenza vaccine.

This clonotype was detected a few times. In DNA form, the CDR3 reads TGCGCCAGCAGCCCCTTGGCAGGGAGTGGCTACACCTTC. Translation: CASSPLAGSGYTF. V and J are TRBV4-3 and TRBJ1-2, with a tentative D call TRBD1 (5 bases). From germline, CDR1 is LGHNA and CDR2 YSLEER. The V and J ends lost 4 bases and 7 bases respectively, with 13 bases between them. This CDR3 spans 13 amino acids.

This clonotype was seen more than once but under ten times. This rearrangement joins TRBV10-3 to TRBJ2-6, with a tentative D call TRBD2 (6 bases). The V and J ends lost 2 bases and 4 bases respectively, with 9 bases between them. CDR3 length equals 15 residues. The germline V gene has CDR1 ENHRY and CDR2 SYGVKD. Here the CDR3 DNA reads TGTGCCATCAGTGAGGGGGGGTTAGGGGCCAACGTCCTGACTTTC. Translated: CAISEGGLGANVLTF.